This note documents a single T cell receptor (beta chain) sequence. Profiled with immunoSEQ multiplex PCR; TCRdb holds only in-frame clones, not every one. The sample has some 2,400,000 clones; approximately 94% are singletons. The record originates from a study of shared clonotypes between healthy human individuals. The donor population consisted of healthy HIV-negative adults with no recent acute infections or vaccinations. The TCR was taken from a man aged 18-30 years in good health. The sample consisted of naive CD4+ T cells sorted from blood. Subset here: CD45RA+ positively selected.

Written as DNA, the CDR3 is TGTGCCAGCAGCACTGGGTACTATGGCTACACCTTC. This translates into CASSTGYYGYTF. V gene TRBV7-9 combines with J gene TRBJ1-2; D is unclear. The V end lost 5 bases, the J end lost 3 bases, and 7 bases lay between the germline ends. The CDR3 spans 12 residues. CDR1 and CDR2 from the germline V gene are SEHNR and FQNEAQ (reference sequence). The variable domain in full, with the rest retrieved from reference TRBV7-9 and TRBJ1-2, is DTGVSQNPRHKITKRGQNVTFRCDPISEHNRLYWYRQTLGQGPEFLTYFQNEAQLEKSRLLSDRFSAERPKGSFSTLEIQRTEQGDSAMYLCASSTGYYGYTFGSGTRLTVV.